The sequence of this T cell receptor beta chain was determined in a study of T cell responses to AZD1222 COVID-19 vaccine. Study observations and caveats: Clonal diversity may have been underestimated, and the donors were mostly white British, with more females than males. Close to half of spike-specific TCRs reportedly recognize unmutated variant regions. Seropositive at baseline were only a handful of AZD1222 recipients.

Generated by immunoSEQ multiplex PCR, the TCRdb table keeps only in-frame clones and is missing some. The sample holds about 160,000 clones, approximately 90% seen once. With V trimmed by 6 bases and J by 7 bases, 7 bases remained unmatched. Germline lookup yields CDR1 LNHDA and CDR2 SQIVND (reference sequence). The CDR3 spans 13 residues. This clone was picked up one time. Its antigen is not identified. Material: peripheral blood, obtained on day 0 of AZD1222 vaccination. The TCR comes from an adult in good health. This sequence joins TRBV19 and TRBJ1-1; 8 bases align to TRBD1. The CDR3 loop reads CASSRTGSSEAFF. The DNA of the CDR3 is TGTGCCAGTAGCCGGACAGGGAGTAGTGAAGCTTTCTTT.